The 14 T cell receptor beta chains below all came from one sample that was sequenced in a study of pediatric ulcerative colitis. Data came from immunoSEQ multiplex PCR; TCRdb stores just in-frame clones and leaves some out. The sample gives tens of thousands of clones, around 79% of which show up once; around 3.5% is in the top ten. During colonoscopy, one to two rectal pinch biopsies were collected. Material: gut tissue. The source is a girl aged 10 to 17 with moderate ulcerative colitis.

The chain carries TRBV5-1 and TRBJ2-1; 10 bases align to TRBD1. This CDR3 spans 14 amino acids. The V gene's germline CDR1 is SGHRS and CDR2 YFSETQ. Trimming removed 7 bases from V and 6 bases from J; junction bases left unmatched: 7. The chain's CDR3 is CASRRDRGANEQFF. CDR3 in DNA: TGCGCCAGCCGAAGGGACAGGGGAGCCAATGAGCAGTTCTTC.

The J gene is TRBJ2-7, the V gene TRBV6-5; 8 nucleotides match TRBD2. The junction had 11 bases not matched to a gene; V was cut back by 6 bases and J by 10 bases. The V gene's germline CDR1 is MNHEY and CDR2 SVGAGI. The CDR3 has 13 residues. CDR3 amino acids: CASRPGGGGRQYF. The DNA for the CDR3 is TGTGCCAGCAGGCCGGGCGGCGGGGGGCGACAGTACTTC.

The chain combines TRBV5-1 with TRBJ1-4; no firm D call. CDR3 length: 14 residues. The V gene's germline CDR1 is SGHRS and CDR2 YFSETQ. V was pared by 4 bases and J by 8 bases, with 15 bases between. The CDR3 loop is CASSPAEPGEKLFF. The CDR3 DNA is TGCGCCAGCAGCCCAGCAGAGCCAGGAGAAAAACTGTTTTTT.

The chain employs TRBV28 and TRBJ2-7; D may be TRBD2 (5 bases). In germline, CDR1 is MDHEN, CDR2 SYDVKM. This CDR3 region has 11 residues. The CDR3 sequence is CVVTSSYEQYF. DNA for the CDR3: TGTGTTGTAACTAGTTCCTACGAGCAGTACTTC.

V usage is TRBV25-1 and J usage is TRBJ2-5; a possible D gene is TRBD2 (5 bases). CDR1 and CDR2 from the germline V gene are MGHDK and SYGVNS. This CDR3 has 13 residues. Trimming removed 4 bases from V and 2 bases from J, with 8 bases in between. The CDR3 spells CASSGGSQETQYF. The CDR3 nucleotides read TGTGCCAGCAGTGGAGGGAGTCAAGAGACCCAGTACTTC.

This chain joins TRBV7-9 and TRBJ2-7; tentative D call: TRBD1 (6 bases). The V end was cut by 5 bases, the J end by 5 bases, with 16 bases between. CDR3 length: 14 amino acids. Germline V gives CDR1 SEHNR, CDR2 FQNEAQ (reference sequence). The CDR3 nucleotides read TGTGCCAGCAGCGACTCAGACAGGTCCAACGAGCAGTACTTC. Encoded protein: CASSDSDRSNEQYF.

The gene calls are TRBV11-1 and TRBJ1-1; D is uncertain. Trimming took off 1 base at V and 1 base at J, with 7 bases between the two ends. The CDR3 has 14 residues. Germline CDR1 and CDR2: SGHAT and FQDESV (reference sequence). The CDR3 loop reads CASSLVGQNTEAFF. The CDR3 DNA reads as TGTGCCAGCAGCTTAGTAGGTCAGAACACTGAAGCTTTCTTT.

The genes are TRBV27 and TRBJ2-4; D ambiguous. V lost 4 bases, J lost 9 bases, and 16 bases lay in between. Per germline, CDR1 MNHEY and CDR2 SMNVEV (reference sequence). This CDR3 region has 14 residues. CDR3 amino acids: CASSSPANGGIQYF. In DNA form, the CDR3 reads TGTGCCAGCAGTTCCCCGGCCAACGGCGGCATTCAGTACTTC.

This clone was observed a handful of times. This chain uses TRBV5-1 with TRBJ2-5; 9 nucleotides align to TRBD1. V was clipped by 2 bases and J by 3 bases; unmatched bases: 5. Per germline, CDR1 SGHRS and CDR2 YFSETQ. CDR3 size: 15 residues. CDR3 DNA: TGCGCCAGCAGCTTTTGGACAGGGGTCGAAGAGACCCAGTACTTC. As protein: CASSFWTGVEETQYF.

This chain joins TRBV7-9 and TRBJ1-2; D is undetermined. Germline lookup yields CDR1 SEHNR and CDR2 FQNEAQ (reference sequence). This CDR3 comprises 14 residues. Trimming took off 2 bases at V and 7 bases at J, with 14 bases between the two ends. CDR3 loop: CASSLIDIGGGYTF. In DNA, the CDR3 is TGTGCCAGCAGCTTAATCGACATTGGAGGTGGCTACACCTTC. Full variable domain (rest looked up from reference TRBV7-9 and TRBJ1-2): DTGVSQNPRHKITKRGQNVTFRCDPISEHNRLYWYRQTLGQGPEFLTYFQNEAQLEKSRLLSDRFSAERPKGSFSTLEIQRTEQGDSAMYLCASSLIDIGGGYTFGSGTRLTVV.

The chain is built from TRBV6-5 and TRBJ1-5, with D possibly TRBD1 on 6 matching bases. This CDR3 is 15 amino acids long. CDR1 and CDR2 (germline): MNHEY, SVGAGI. V was cut by 8 bases and J by 2 bases, with 16 bases left in between. The CDR3 DNA sequence: TGTGCCAGCTCGTCCGGGGCAGGGGGCAATCAGCCCCAGCATTTT. Its protein product is CASSSGAGGNQPQHF.

The genes are TRBV5-1 and TRBJ1-1; D unresolved. V dropped 6 bases and J dropped 5 bases, with 17 bases sitting between them. The germline V gene encodes CDR1 SGHRS and CDR2 YFSETQ. The CDR3 has 14 residues. This CDR3 reads CASTGVVAGTEAFF. The CDR3 DNA reads as TGCGCCAGCACCGGAGTGGTGGCGGGGACTGAAGCTTTCTTT.

The chain joins TRBV6-1 to TRBJ2-7; 7 bases map to TRBD1. The V and J ends lost 6 bases and 2 bases, in that order; junction bases with no gene match: 7. The V gene's germline CDR1 is MNHNS and CDR2 SASEGT. This CDR3 has 14 amino acids. This CDR3 is CASSGGTAPYEQYF. CDR3 coding DNA: TGTGCCAGCAGCGGTGGGACAGCACCCTACGAGCAGTACTTC.

This clone was counted between two and nine times. The rearrangement joins TRBV19 to TRBJ1-2; D uncertain. The CDR3 is made up of 14 amino acids. CDR1 LNHDA and CDR2 SQIVND come from the germline V gene (reference sequence). The V and J ends lost 6 bases and 3 bases respectively, with 14 bases between them. CDR3 bases: TGTGCCAGTAGCGAACAGCCCCCCGACTATGGCTACACCTTC. Amino acid sequence: CASSEQPPDYGYTF.